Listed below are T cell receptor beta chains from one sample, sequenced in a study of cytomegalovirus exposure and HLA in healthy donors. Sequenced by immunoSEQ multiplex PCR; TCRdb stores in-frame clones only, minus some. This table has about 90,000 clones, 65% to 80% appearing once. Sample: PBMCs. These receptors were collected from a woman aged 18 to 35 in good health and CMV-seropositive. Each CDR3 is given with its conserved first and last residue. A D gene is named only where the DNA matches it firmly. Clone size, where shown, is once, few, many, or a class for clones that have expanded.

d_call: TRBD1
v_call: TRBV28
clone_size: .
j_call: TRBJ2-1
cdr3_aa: CASSSYTGGWGRSNEQFF
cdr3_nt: TGTGCCAGCAGTTCATATACAGGGGGCTGGGGGAGAAGCAATGAGCAGTTCTTC

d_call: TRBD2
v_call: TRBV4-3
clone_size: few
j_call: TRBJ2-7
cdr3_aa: CASSQGTSGRYEQYF
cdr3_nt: TGCGCCAGCAGCCAGGGGACTAGCGGACGCTACGAGCAGTACTTC

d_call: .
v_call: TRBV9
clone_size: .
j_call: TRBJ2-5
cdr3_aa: CASSIGGRKETQYF
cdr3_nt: TGTGCCAGCAGCATAGGTGGCAGGAAAGAGACCCAGTACTTC

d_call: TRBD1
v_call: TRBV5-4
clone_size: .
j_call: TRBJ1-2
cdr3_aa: CASSFGRQGVGGYTF
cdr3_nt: TGTGCCAGCAGCTTTGGGAGACAGGGGGTTGGGGGCTACACCTTC

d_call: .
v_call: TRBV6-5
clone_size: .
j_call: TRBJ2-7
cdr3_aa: CASRRGKDPSYEQYF
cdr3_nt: TGTGCCAGCAGGCGGGGCAAGGACCCTTCCTACGAGCAGTACTTC

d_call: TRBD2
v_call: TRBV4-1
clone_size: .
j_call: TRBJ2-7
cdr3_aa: CASSPYPVEAAGVSGEQYF
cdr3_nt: TGCGCCAGCAGCCCATACCCTGTTGAGGCAGCGGGAGTTTCTGGCGAGCAGTACTTC

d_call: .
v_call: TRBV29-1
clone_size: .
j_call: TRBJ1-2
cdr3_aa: CSVEDRLYGYTF
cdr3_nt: TGCAGCGTTGAAGACAGACTCTATGGCTACACCTTC

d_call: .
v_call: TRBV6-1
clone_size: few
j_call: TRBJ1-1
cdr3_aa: CASMRSSMNTEAFF
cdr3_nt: TGTGCCAGCATGCGGAGCTCCATGAACACTGAAGCTTTCTTT

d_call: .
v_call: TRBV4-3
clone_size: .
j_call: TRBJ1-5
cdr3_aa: CASSQDLPGRENLFGNQPQHF
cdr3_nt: TGCGCCAGCAGCCAAGATCTGCCAGGCAGGGAAAATTTATTTGGCAATCAGCCCCAGCATTTT

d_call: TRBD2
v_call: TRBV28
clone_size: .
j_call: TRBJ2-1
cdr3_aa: CASSLADTYNEQFF
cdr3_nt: TGTGCCAGCTCTCTAGCGGATACCTACAATGAGCAGTTCTTC

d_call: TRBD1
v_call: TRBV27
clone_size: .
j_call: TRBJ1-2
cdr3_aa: CASRGSTGERAYGYTF
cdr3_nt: TGTGCCAGCAGGGGGAGTACAGGGGAGCGGGCCTATGGCTACACCTTC

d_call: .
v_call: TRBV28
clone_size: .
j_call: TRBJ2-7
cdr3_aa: CASRTVDYDHYEQYF
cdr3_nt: TGTGCCAGCCGCACGGTGGACTATGACCACTACGAGCAGTACTTC

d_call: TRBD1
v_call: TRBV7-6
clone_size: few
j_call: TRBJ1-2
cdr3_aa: CASSQGTGGYGYTF
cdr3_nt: TGTGCCAGCAGCCAAGGGACAGGAGGGTATGGCTACACCTTC

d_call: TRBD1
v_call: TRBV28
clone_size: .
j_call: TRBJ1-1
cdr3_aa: CASSSFPTGVAEAFF
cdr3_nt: TGTGCCAGCAGCTCTTTCCCTACAGGGGTCGCTGAAGCTTTCTTT

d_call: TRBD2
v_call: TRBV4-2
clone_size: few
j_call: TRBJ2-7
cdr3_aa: CASSQDRGGSYEQYF
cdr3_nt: TGTGCCAGCAGCCAAGATCGGGGGGGATCCTACGAGCAGTACTTC

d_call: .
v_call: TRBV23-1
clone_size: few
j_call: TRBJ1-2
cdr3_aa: CASSPPGRLYGYTF
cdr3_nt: TGCGCCAGCAGCCCACCCGGGAGACTCTATGGCTACACCTTC

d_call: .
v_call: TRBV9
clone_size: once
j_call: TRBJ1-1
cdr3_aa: CASSVAGAAGTEAFF
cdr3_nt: TGTGCCAGCAGCGTAGCAGGGGCAGCCGGCACTGAAGCTTTCTTT

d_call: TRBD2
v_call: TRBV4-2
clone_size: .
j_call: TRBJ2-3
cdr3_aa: CASSQERLATQYF
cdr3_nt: TGTGCCAGCAGCCAAGAGAGACTAGCTACGCAGTATTTT

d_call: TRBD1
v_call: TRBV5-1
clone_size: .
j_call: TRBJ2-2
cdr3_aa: CASSLTSQGVANTGELFF
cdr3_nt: TGCGCCAGCAGCTTGACAAGTCAGGGGGTCGCGAACACCGGGGAGCTGTTTTTT

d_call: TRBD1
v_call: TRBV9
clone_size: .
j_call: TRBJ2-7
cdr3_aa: CASSVGTGGLYEQYF
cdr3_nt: TGTGCCAGCAGCGTAGGAACAGGGGGCCTGTACGAGCAGTACTTC

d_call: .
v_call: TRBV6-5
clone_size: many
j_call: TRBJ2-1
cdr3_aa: CASSYSTGWNEQFF
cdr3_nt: TGTGCCAGCAGTTACTCGACTGGTTGGAATGAGCAGTTCTTC

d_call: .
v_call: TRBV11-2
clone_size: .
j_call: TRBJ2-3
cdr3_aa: CASTWQGGSTDTQYF
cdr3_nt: TGTGCCAGCACTTGGCAGGGGGGCAGCACAGATACGCAGTATTTT

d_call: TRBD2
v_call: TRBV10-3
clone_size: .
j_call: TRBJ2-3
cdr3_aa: CAISESGLAGIGYF
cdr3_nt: TGTGCCATCAGTGAGTCGGGACTAGCGGGAATTGGGTATTTT

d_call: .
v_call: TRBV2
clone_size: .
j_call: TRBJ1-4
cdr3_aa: CASSPTVTEKLFF
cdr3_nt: TGTGCCAGCAGCCCGACAGTGACGGAAAAACTGTTTTTT

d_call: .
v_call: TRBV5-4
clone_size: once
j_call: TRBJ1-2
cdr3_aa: CASSLAGLGGGGYTF
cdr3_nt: TGTGCCAGCAGCTTGGCGGGTCTCGGGGGAGGTGGCTACACCTTC

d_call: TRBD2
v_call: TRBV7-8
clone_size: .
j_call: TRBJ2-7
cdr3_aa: CASSSRGLELYF
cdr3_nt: TGTGCCAGCAGCTCACGGGGACTAGAGTTGTACTTC